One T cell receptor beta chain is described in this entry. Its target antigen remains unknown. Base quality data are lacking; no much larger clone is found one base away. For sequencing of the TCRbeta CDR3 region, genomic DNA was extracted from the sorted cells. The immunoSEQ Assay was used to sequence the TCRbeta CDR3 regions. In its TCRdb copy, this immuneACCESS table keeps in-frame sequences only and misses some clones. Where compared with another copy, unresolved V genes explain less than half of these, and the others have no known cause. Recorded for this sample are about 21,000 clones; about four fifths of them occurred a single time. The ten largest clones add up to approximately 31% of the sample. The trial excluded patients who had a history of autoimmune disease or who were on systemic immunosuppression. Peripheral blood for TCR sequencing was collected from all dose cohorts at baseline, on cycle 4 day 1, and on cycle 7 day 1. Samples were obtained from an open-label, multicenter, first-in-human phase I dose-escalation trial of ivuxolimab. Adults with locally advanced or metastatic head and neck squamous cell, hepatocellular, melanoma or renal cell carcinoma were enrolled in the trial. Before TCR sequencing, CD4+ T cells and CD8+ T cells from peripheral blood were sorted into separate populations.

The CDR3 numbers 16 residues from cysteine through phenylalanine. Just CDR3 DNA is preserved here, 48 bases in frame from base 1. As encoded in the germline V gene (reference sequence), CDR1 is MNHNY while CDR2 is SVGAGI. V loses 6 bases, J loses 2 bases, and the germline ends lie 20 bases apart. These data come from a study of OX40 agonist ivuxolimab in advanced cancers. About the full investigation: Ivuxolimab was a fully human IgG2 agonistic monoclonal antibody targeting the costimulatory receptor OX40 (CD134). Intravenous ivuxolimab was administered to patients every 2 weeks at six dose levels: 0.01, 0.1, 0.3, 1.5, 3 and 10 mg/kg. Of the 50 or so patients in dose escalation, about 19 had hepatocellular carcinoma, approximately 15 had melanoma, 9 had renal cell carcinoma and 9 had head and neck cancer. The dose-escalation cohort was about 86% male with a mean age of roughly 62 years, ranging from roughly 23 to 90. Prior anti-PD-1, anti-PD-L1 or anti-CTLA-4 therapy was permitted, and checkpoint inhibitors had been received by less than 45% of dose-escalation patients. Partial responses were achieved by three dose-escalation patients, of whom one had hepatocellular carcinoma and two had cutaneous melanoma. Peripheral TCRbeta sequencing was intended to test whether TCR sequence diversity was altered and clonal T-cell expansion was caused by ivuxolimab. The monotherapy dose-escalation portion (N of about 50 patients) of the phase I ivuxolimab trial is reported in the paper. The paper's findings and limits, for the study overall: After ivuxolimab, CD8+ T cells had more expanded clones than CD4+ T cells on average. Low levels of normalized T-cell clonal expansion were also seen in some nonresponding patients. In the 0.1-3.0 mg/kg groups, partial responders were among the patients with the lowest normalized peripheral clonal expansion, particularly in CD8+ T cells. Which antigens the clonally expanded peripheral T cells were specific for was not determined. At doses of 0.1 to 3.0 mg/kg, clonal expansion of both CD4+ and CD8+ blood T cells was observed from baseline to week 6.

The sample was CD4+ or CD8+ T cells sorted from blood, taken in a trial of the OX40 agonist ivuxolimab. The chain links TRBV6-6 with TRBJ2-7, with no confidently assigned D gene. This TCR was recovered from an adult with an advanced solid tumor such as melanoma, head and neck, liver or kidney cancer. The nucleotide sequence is TGTGCCAGCAGCCCCCCCTCGACGGGTTTAACCTACGAGCAGTACTTC. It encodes CASSPPSTGLTYEQYF.